This entry is about one T cell receptor (beta chain). Its antigen is currently unknown. This sample was taken from a study of T cells in pancreatic ductal adenocarcinoma. The study's findings and limits: This surgical cohort overrepresents the minority presenting with early-stage disease.

Selected pancreatic ductal adenocarcinoma patients had undergone surgery without neoadjuvant therapy. Assay used: immunoSEQ multiplex PCR; TCRdb lists only in-frame clones, some missing. Of 4,500 to 7,000 clones in the sample, about 72% were seen once. This clonotype originated in a human donor with pancreatic ductal adenocarcinoma. Sequenced input: pancreatic tumor tissue.

In nucleotides, the CDR3 is TGTGCCAGCAACCCGGGGGCGGGAGCCTACGAGCAGTACTTC. It is translated as CASNPGAGAYEQYF. The chain couples TRBV7-2 to TRBJ2-5; the D gene is possibly TRBD2 (7 bases). The J call is in doubt because the DNA end fits TRBJ2-7 better. Per germline, CDR1 SGHTA and CDR2 FQGNSA. The CDR3 is 14 amino acids.